The 20 T cell receptor beta chains below all came from one sample that was sequenced in a study of blood T cell repertoires in COVID-19. Produced via immunoSEQ multiplex PCR; TCRdb's table is partial and in-frame only. This table has around 80,000 clones, approximately 90% appearing once. The sample was peripheral blood. Source of these receptors: a woman aged 80 or over with acute or convalescent COVID-19.

V is TRBV5-1 and J is TRBJ2-7; 12 bases agree with TRBD1. This CDR3 has 15 amino acids. V trimming: 0 bases; J trimming: 7 bases; junction bases outside the gene matches: 5. Germline loops: CDR1 SGHRS, CDR2 YFSETQ. CDR3 sequence: CASSLAGQGAQEQYF. CDR3 coding DNA: TGCGCCAGCAGCTTGGCGGGACAGGGGGCGCAGGAGCAGTACTTC.

This clone was counted only a few times. The J gene is TRBJ2-1, the V gene TRBV7-9; TRBD1 is a possible D gene (5 bases). Germline V gene sequence: CDR1 SEHNR, CDR2 FQNEAQ (reference sequence). CDR3 size: 13 residues. Trimming shortened V by 2 bases and J by 9 bases, and 11 bases separated the two germline ends. CDR3 sequence: CASSLIGDSEQFF. CDR3 in DNA: TGTGCCAGCAGCTTAATAGGGGATAGTGAGCAGTTCTTC.

The J gene is TRBJ1-2, the V gene TRBV5-1, with a weak D call TRBD1 (6 bases). V was shortened by 2 bases and J by 4 bases, with 12 bases between the two germline ends. Germline V gene lookup returns CDR1 SGHRS and CDR2 YFSETQ. The CDR3 extends over 14 amino acids. This CDR3 reads CASSLETGSYGYTF. In nucleotides, the CDR3 is TGCGCCAGCAGCTTAGAGACAGGTTCCTATGGCTACACCTTC.

The rearrangement uses TRBV7-2 and TRBJ2-3; 10 bases line up with TRBD1. CDR1 and CDR2 from the germline V gene are SGHTA and FQGNSA. This CDR3 has 14 amino acids. Unmatched junction bases numbered 6, after V lost 6 bases and J lost 6 bases. The CDR3 DNA sequence: TGTGCCAGCAGTCGGGACAGGGGCAGGGATACGCAGTATTTT. It translates to CASSRDRGRDTQYF. The variable domain in full, completed from reference TRBV7-2 and TRBJ2-3, reads GAGVSQSPSNKVTEKGKDVELRCDPISGHTALYWYRQSLGQGLEFLIYFQGNSAPDKSGLPSDRFSAERTGGSVSTLTIQRTQQEDSAVYLCASSRDRGRDTQYFGPGTRLTVL.

The chain couples TRBV15 to TRBJ2-5, with 7 positions matching TRBD2. The CDR3 is 16 amino acids. J lost 0 bases, V lost 0 bases, and 4 bases had no gene match. From germline, CDR1 is LNHNV and CDR2 YYDKDF (reference sequence). The chain's CDR3 is CATSRDGREYQETQYF. CDR3 DNA: TGTGCCACCAGCAGAGATGGGCGGGAGTACCAAGAGACCCAGTACTTC. Drawing the rest from reference TRBV15 and TRBJ2-5, the complete variable domain is DAMVIQNPRYQVTQFGKPVTLSCSQTLNHNVMYWYQQKSSQAPKLLFHYYDKDFNNEADTPDNFQSRRPNTSFCFLDIRSPGLGDTAMYLCATSRDGREYQETQYFGPGTRLLVL.

The J gene is TRBJ2-2, the V gene TRBV9; 10 nucleotides line up with TRBD2. From germline, CDR1 is SGDLS and CDR2 YYNGEE. V gave up 4 bases and J gave up 4 bases; unmatched junction bases: 13. The CDR3 sequence is 18 residues long. The CDR3 protein is CASSPKATSGAITGELFF. CDR3 bases: TGTGCCAGCAGCCCCAAGGCCACTAGCGGGGCGATCACCGGGGAGCTGTTTTTT. Filled out from reference TRBV9 and TRBJ2-2, the complete variable domain reads DSGVTQTPKHLITATGQRVTLRCSPRSGDLSVYWYQQSLDQGLQFLIQYYNGEERAKGNILERFSAQQFPDLHSELNLSSLELGDSALYFCASSPKATSGAITGELFFGEGSRLTVL.

The V gene is TRBV7-9, the J gene TRBJ2-5; weak D call: TRBD1 (5 bases). Germline loops: CDR1 SEHNR, CDR2 FQNEAQ (reference sequence). The V end lost 1 base, the J end lost 2 bases, and 11 bases lay between the germline ends. This CDR3 contains 15 residues. The CDR3 DNA reads as TGTGCCAGCAGCTTAGTGGCAGGGCGACAAGAGACCCAGTACTTC. Translation gives CASSLVAGRQETQYF.

The chain is built from TRBV9 and TRBJ1-2; D remains ambiguous. The CDR3 runs to 16 residues. CDR1 is SGDLS and CDR2 is YYNGEE in the germline V gene. The V end lost 1 base, the J end lost 5 bases, and 18 bases lay between the germline ends. CDR3 DNA sequence: TGTGCCAGCAGCGTAAGTCCACAGCCTGGTTTGTATGGCTACACCTTC. It translates to CASSVSPQPGLYGYTF.

This rearrangement joins TRBV7-2 to TRBJ1-2; the match to TRBD1 covers 7 bases. The CDR3 runs 15 residues. J was trimmed by 3 bases and V by 2 bases; bases with no gene match: 6. Germline CDR1 is SGHTA and CDR2 is FQGNSA. CDR3 bases: TGTGCCAGCAGCTTATCTGGACAGGCCCACTATGGCTACACCTTC. Amino acid sequence: CASSLSGQAHYGYTF.

V is TRBV4-1 and J is TRBJ1-3; TRBD1 matches at 7 bases. CDR1 is MGHRA, CDR2 YSYEKL, per germline. The CDR3 is made up of 16 amino acids. V was pared by 3 bases and J by 0 bases, with 5 bases of the junction left unmatched. The CDR3 sequence is CASSHAGTVSGNTIYF. The CDR3 DNA is TGCGCCAGCAGCCATGCCGGGACAGTCTCTGGAAACACCATATATTTT.

This chain joins TRBV7-2 and TRBJ2-7, with D possibly matching TRBD2 (5 bases). CDR3 length equals 16 residues. Germline CDR1 SGHTA, CDR2 FQGNSA. The V end lost 2 bases, the J end lost 0 bases, and 14 bases lay between the germline ends. The CDR3: CASSLNPPGSSYEQYF. The CDR3 bases are TGTGCCAGCAGCTTAAACCCCCCGGGGTCCTCCTACGAGCAGTACTTC.

The V call is TRBV2, the J call TRBJ1-1; D is undetermined. V was pared by 3 bases and J by 4 bases, with 9 bases between. Germline loops: CDR1 SNHLY, CDR2 FYNNEI. The CDR3 has 13 residues. The CDR3 reads CASSDTPGTEAFF. The CDR3, as DNA: TGTGCCAGCAGTGACACCCCAGGCACTGAAGCTTTCTTT.

This clone was seen only once. The chain recombines TRBV2 with TRBJ2-1, with D perhaps TRBD1 (5 bases). V lost 9 bases to trimming and J lost 0 bases, with 9 bases between them. The CDR3 is 13 amino acids. CDR1 and CDR2 (germline): SNHLY, FYNNEI. The CDR3 is CARGASSYNEQFF. CDR3 nucleotides: TGTGCCAGAGGGGCTAGCTCCTACAATGAGCAGTTCTTC.

This clone was seen just once. The chain joins TRBV12-3 or TRBV12-4 to TRBJ1-2, with unresolved D. Trimming took off 3 bases at V and 4 bases at J, with 9 bases between the two ends. CDR3 size: 13 residues. The CDR3 DNA reads as TGTGCCAGCAGTTTTTTCAGGTCCTATGGCTACACCTTC. It yields the protein CASSFFRSYGYTF.

Worth noting for this clone: The germline gene is not matched at one end of the junction; a read error may be the cause. The chain employs TRBV7-3 and TRBJ2-3, with 8 nucleotides matching TRBD2. CDR3 length equals 15 residues. Germline V lookup: CDR1 SGHTA, CDR2 FQGTGA. The CDR3 here is CASSLYPGVSGSLHF. The CDR3 nucleotides read TGTGCCAGCAGCTTATATCCCGGCGTCAGCGGGAGTTTACATTTT.

The chain combines TRBV12-3 or TRBV12-4 with TRBJ1-5; D is perhaps TRBD1 (5 bases). The CDR3 runs to 13 residues. V was trimmed by 3 bases and J by 6 bases, leaving 9 bases between them. Here the CDR3 reads CASSFAGRQPQHF. CDR3 coding DNA: TGTGCCAGCAGTTTTGCGGGGCGTCAGCCCCAGCATTTT.

In DNA form, the CDR3 reads TGTGCCAGCAGTGTAAGGACAGGGGGAGGAACATCAGATACGCAGTATTTT. Residues: CASSVRTGGGTSDTQYF. The chain uses TRBV6-1 and TRBJ2-3; TRBD1 matches at 10 bases. From germline, CDR1 is MNHNS and CDR2 SASEGT. The length of the CDR3 is 17 residues. V was clipped by 4 bases and J by 4 bases; unmatched bases: 11.

A few counts support this clone. The chain couples TRBV20-1 to TRBJ1-4, with TRBD1 matching over 7 bases. CDR1 is DFQATT, CDR2 SNEGSKA, per germline (reference sequence). This CDR3 has 11 amino acids. With 6 bases clipped from V and 16 bases from J, the junction kept 11 bases outside the gene matches. CDR3 sequence: CSASPLTGQFF. In DNA, the CDR3 is TGCAGTGCCAGCCCTTTGACAGGGCAGTTTTTT.

V is TRBV10-3 and J is TRBJ2-4; unclear D gene. Germline V CDR1 and CDR2: ENHRY, SYGVKD. Trimming stripped 0 bases from V and 5 bases from J, with 5 bases between. CDR3 size: 13 residues. In DNA form, the CDR3 reads TGTGCCATCAGTGAGTCGGCCGAAAACATTCAGTACTTC. It translates to CAISESAENIQYF.

The chain combines TRBV7-9 with TRBJ1-3, with D perhaps matching TRBD1 (5 bases). V was shortened by 0 bases and J by 1 base, with 10 bases between the two germline ends. CDR1 is SEHNR and CDR2 is FQNEAQ in the germline V gene (reference sequence). There are 16 residues in the CDR3. The CDR3 loop is CASSLAQARSGNTIYF. The CDR3 DNA follows: TGTGCCAGCAGCTTAGCACAGGCCCGGTCTGGAAACACCATATATTTT.